This T cell receptor (beta chain) was found in a study of technical replicates of blood from a few donors. Sequenced by immunoSEQ multiplex PCR; TCRdb stores in-frame clones only, minus some. The sample shows 80,000 or so clones, roughly 98% of them seen only once. The V gene lost 3 bases and the J gene lost 5 bases, with 17 bases spanning the gap. The CDR3 covers 16 residues. Germline V gives CDR1 SGHDT, CDR2 YYEEEE. The sample taken for sequencing was T cells isolated from PBMCs. V is TRBV5-6 and J is TRBJ1-4; possible D gene TRBD1, 6 bases. The sequence came from a human donor in good health. DNA for the CDR3: TGTGCCAGCAGCTCATGGGGGCCAGGGGAGAATGAAAAACTGTTTTTT. As protein: CASSSWGPGENEKLFF. Complete variable domain (other parts from reference TRBV5-6 and TRBJ1-4): DAGVTQSPTHLIKTRGQQVTLRCSPKSGHDTVSWYQQALGQGPQFIFQYYEEEERQRGNFPDRFSGHQFPNYSSELNVNALLLGDSALYLCASSSWGPGENEKLFFGSGTQLSVL.